These 27 T cell receptor beta chains originate from one sample sequenced in a study of T cell changes during pregnancy in multiple sclerosis. Some clones are missing from TCRdb's copy, which holds only in-frame ones; the method was immunoSEQ multiplex PCR. The sample consists of under 85,000 clones, approximately 94% of them appearing once. Here the sequenced sample was CD4+ T cells from peripheral blood mononuclear cells, taken before pregnancy. These receptors were collected from a female donor with multiple sclerosis, enrolled in a pregnancy study.

The CDR3 DNA reads TGCGCCAGCAGCCCACGGAACAGCTCCTATGGCTACACCTTC. Translation gives CASSPRNSSYGYTF. The V call is TRBV4-1, the J call TRBJ1-2, with no clear D. CDR1 is MGHRA, CDR2 YSYEKL, per germline. Trimming removed 4 bases at V and 4 bases at J, with 13 bases between. The CDR3 is 14 residues long.

This chain joins TRBV10-3 and TRBJ1-3; 8 nucleotides match TRBD1. The CDR3 extends over 14 amino acids. CDR1 ENHRY and CDR2 SYGVKD come from the germline V gene. With V trimmed by 6 bases and J by 4 bases, 5 bases remained unmatched. Here the CDR3 reads CAISRTGSGNTIYF. In nucleotides, the CDR3 is TGTGCCATCAGCAGGACAGGGTCCGGAAACACCATATATTTT.

This chain uses TRBV10-3 with TRBJ2-1; 7 nucleotides match TRBD1. Looked up from germline, CDR1 is ENHRY and CDR2 is SYGVKD. The CDR3 runs 13 residues. The V and J ends lost 7 bases and 3 bases, in that order; junction bases with no gene match: 3. The chain's CDR3 is CAIMSGGYNEQFF. Written as DNA, the CDR3 is TGTGCCATCATGTCAGGGGGCTACAATGAGCAGTTCTTC.

In DNA, the CDR3 is TGTGCCAGCAGCCCCCGCGCGGGTACCTCTGGAAACACCATATATTTT. Protein product: CASSPRAGTSGNTIYF. The chain recombines TRBV7-8 with TRBJ1-3; unclear D gene. Germline CDR1 is SGHVS and CDR2 is FQNEAQ. The CDR3 runs 16 residues. V was shortened by 5 bases and J by 0 bases, with 14 bases between the two germline ends.

The J gene is TRBJ2-5, the V gene TRBV5-5; TRBD2 agrees at 11 bases. The V and J ends lost 4 bases and 0 bases, in that order; junction bases with no gene match: 5. Germline CDR1 reads SGHKS; CDR2 reads YYEKEE (reference sequence). This CDR3 spans 16 amino acids. CDR3 sequence (DNA): TGTGCCAGCAGCCCAAGACTAGCGGGGCACCAAGAGACCCAGTACTTC. It yields the protein CASSPRLAGHQETQYF.

The chain links TRBV19 to TRBJ2-1; 7 nucleotides line up with TRBD1. This CDR3 spans 12 amino acids. Germline V gene sequence: CDR1 LNHDA, CDR2 SQIVND (reference sequence). V lost 7 bases, J lost 8 bases, and 5 bases stayed unmatched. CDR3 sequence reads: CASNRQGYEQFF. The CDR3 DNA is TGTGCCAGTAACCGACAGGGCTATGAGCAGTTCTTC. Full variable domain (outside the CDR3, taken from reference TRBV19 and TRBJ2-1): DGGITQSPKYLFRKEGQNVTLSCEQNLNHDAMYWYRQDPGQGLRLIYYSQIVNDFQKGDIAEGYSVSREKKESFPLTVTSAQKNPTAFYLCASNRQGYEQFFGPGTRLTVL.

The CDR3 sequence is CASSLLRAVGNQPQHF. CDR3 nucleotides: TGTGCCAGCAGTTTACTGAGGGCGGTCGGAAATCAGCCCCAGCATTTT. The chain links TRBV28 to TRBJ1-5; no clear D gene. The CDR3 covers 16 residues. Germline V gene sequence: CDR1 MDHEN, CDR2 SYDVKM. Trimming left V 2 bases short and J 4 bases short, with 15 bases between.

This clone was counted a single time. The CDR3 bases are TGTGCCAGCAGCTTGTCAGGGGCGAATGAAAAACTGTTTTTT. Amino acids: CASSLSGANEKLFF. The chain is built from TRBV5-4 and TRBJ1-4; D is perhaps TRBD1 (6 bases). This CDR3 comprises 14 residues. Germline V gives CDR1 SGHNT, CDR2 YYREEE (reference sequence). The V end was cut by 1 base, the J end by 5 bases, with 9 bases between.

J is TRBJ2-1 and V is TRBV5-1, with 7 bases fitting TRBD2. The germline CDR1 and CDR2 sequences are SGHRS and YFSETQ. The V segment lost 1 base and the J segment 9 bases; nucleotides outside the gene matches: 4. The CDR3 sequence is 13 residues long. The CDR3 is CASSLWTSPEQFF. The CDR3 bases are TGCGCCAGCAGCTTGTGGACTAGTCCTGAGCAGTTCTTC.

This clone has a single count. V gene TRBV5-6 combines with J gene TRBJ1-2; D gene ambiguous. The germline V gene encodes CDR1 SGHDT and CDR2 YYEEEE. The V gene lost 2 bases and the J gene lost 0 bases, with 8 bases spanning the gap. The length of the CDR3 is 14 residues. CDR3 nucleotide sequence: TGTGCCAGCAGCTTAAGTCAGGCTAACTATGGCTACACCTTC. It is translated as CASSLSQANYGYTF.

This sequence joins TRBV7-3 and TRBJ1-1, with D unresolved. The germline V and J ends were trimmed by 0 bases and 1 base, with 9 bases remaining between them. The CDR3 is 15 amino acids. Germline-derived CDR1 and CDR2 are SGHTA and FQGTGA. The CDR3 reads CASSLTGSGNTEAFF. The CDR3 DNA is TGTGCCAGCAGCTTAACGGGGAGTGGGAACACTGAAGCTTTCTTT.

This clone has only one observation. J is TRBJ2-1 and V is TRBV9; TRBD2 agrees at 14 bases. Germline V gene lookup returns CDR1 SGDLS and CDR2 YYNGEE. Losses at the gene ends were 0 bases for V and 6 bases for J; bases not matched to a gene: 2. This CDR3 is built from 16 residues. CDR3 sequence reads: CASSVAGTSGSNEQFF. DNA for the CDR3: TGTGCCAGCAGCGTAGCTGGGACTAGCGGGAGCAATGAGCAGTTCTTC.

This rearrangement joins TRBV28 to TRBJ2-1, with 14 positions matching TRBD2. With V trimmed by 5 bases and J by 4 bases, 4 bases remained unmatched. Germline V gives CDR1 MDHEN, CDR2 SYDVKM. This CDR3 has 16 residues. The CDR3 DNA follows: TGTGCCAGCAGTGGGACTAGCGGGGGAATTTACAATGAGCAGTTCTTC. Translated: CASSGTSGGIYNEQFF.

This chain joins TRBV14 and TRBJ2-7, with D perhaps TRBD1 (6 bases). This CDR3 is built from 14 residues. In germline, CDR1 is SGHDN, CDR2 FVKESK. V was shortened by 1 base and J by 6 bases, with 13 bases between the two germline ends. CDR3 nucleotide sequence: TGTGCCAGCAGCCAAGTACAGGGCGTAAGCGAGCAGTACTTC. It yields the protein CASSQVQGVSEQYF.

The chain uses TRBV28 and TRBJ2-2, with TRBD2 identical over 7 bases. With V trimmed by 5 bases and J by 0 bases, 6 bases remained unmatched. Germline V gene sequence: CDR1 MDHEN, CDR2 SYDVKM. This CDR3 contains 16 residues. CDR3 sequence: CASSILAGTNTGELFF. The DNA of the CDR3 is TGTGCCAGCAGTATCTTAGCGGGCACGAACACCGGGGAGCTGTTTTTT.

J is TRBJ2-2 and V is TRBV6-5; D perhaps matches TRBD1 (5 bases). V gave up 2 bases and J gave up 6 bases, with 10 bases separating them. The CDR3 is 14 residues long. Germline loops: CDR1 MNHEY, CDR2 SVGAGI. Written as DNA, the CDR3 is TGTGCCAGCAGTTACAGGACATCCGCCGGGGAGCTGTTTTTT. Its protein is CASSYRTSAGELFF.

This clone was detected once. The chain recombines TRBV28 with TRBJ1-1; D is possibly TRBD1 (6 bases). Germline V lookup: CDR1 MDHEN, CDR2 SYDVKM. V was shortened by 2 bases and J by 1 base, with 14 bases between the two germline ends. The CDR3 has 16 residues. DNA of the CDR3: TGTGCCAGCAGTTTAAACTACGGGACAACGAACACTGAAGCTTTCTTT. Translation gives CASSLNYGTTNTEAFF.

The genes are TRBV5-1 and TRBJ2-1, with D tentatively TRBD2 (6 bases). CDR3 size: 14 residues. The V and J ends lost 3 bases and 10 bases respectively, with 17 bases between them. Per the germline V gene, CDR1 is SGHRS and CDR2 is YFSETQ. CDR3 nucleotides: TGCGCCAGCAGCTCCGGGACTCTTAAGCGGGAGCAGTTCTTC. Amino acids: CASSSGTLKREQFF. Together with reference TRBV5-1 and TRBJ2-1, the CDR3 gives the full variable domain: KAGVTQTPRYLIKTRGQQVTLSCSPISGHRSVSWYQQTPGQGLQFLFEYFSETQRNKGNFPGRFSGRQFSNSRSEMNVSTLELGDSALYLCASSSGTLKREQFFGPGTRLTVL.

This clone is a singleton in its sample. V gene TRBV7-8 combines with J gene TRBJ2-7; 7 positions agree with TRBD2. The CDR3 spans 17 residues. The trim removed 0 bases at V and 3 bases at J, leaving 11 bases unmatched. Per the germline V gene, CDR1 is SGHVS and CDR2 is FQNEAQ. For the CDR3, the DNA is TGTGCCAGCAGCTTAGCAATCACGGACGGCGGGGGCTACGAGCAGTACTTC. It yields the protein CASSLAITDGGGYEQYF.

This sequence joins TRBV11-2 and TRBJ2-7; 7 positions agree with TRBD2. Trimming at V came to 5 bases and at J to 6 bases, leaving 10 bases not matched to a gene. CDR3 size: 14 residues. Germline values: CDR1 SGHAT, CDR2 FQNNGV. DNA of the CDR3: TGTGCCAGCAGCATCGGGCGGGGGTCCATCGAGCAGTACTTC. Protein product: CASSIGRGSIEQYF.

The chain is built from TRBV7-9 and TRBJ1-2; D call uncertain. With 0 bases removed from V and 5 bases from J, the gap between germline ends came to 16 bases. The germline V gene encodes CDR1 SEHNR and CDR2 FQNEAQ (reference sequence). The CDR3 covers 16 residues. CDR3 sequence reads: CASSLAAGRTRYGYTF. CDR3 nucleotide sequence: TGTGCCAGCAGCTTAGCAGCAGGCCGAACGAGATATGGCTACACCTTC.

This clone was seen just once. The chain combines TRBV9 with TRBJ2-2; 8 nucleotides agree with TRBD2. The germline V gene encodes CDR1 SGDLS and CDR2 YYNGEE. The length of the CDR3 is 16 residues. The V and J ends lost 3 bases and 5 bases, in that order; junction bases with no gene match: 9. CDR3 protein: CASSAYPGLGTGELFF. The CDR3 DNA follows: TGTGCCAGCAGCGCCTACCCGGGACTAGGAACCGGGGAGCTGTTTTTT.

The CDR3 coding sequence is TGTGCCAGCAGCTTAGCGGGACTCGGCTATGGCTACACCTTC. As protein: CASSLAGLGYGYTF. The chain joins TRBV7-2 to TRBJ1-2; D may be TRBD1 (5 bases). V was pared by 0 bases and J by 4 bases, with 9 bases between. The CDR3 is 14 amino acids. Germline V gives CDR1 SGHTA, CDR2 FQGNSA.

The V call is TRBV9, the J call TRBJ1-2, with no clear D. The CDR3 loop spans 14 amino acids. The V gene lost 0 bases and the J gene lost 7 bases, with 13 bases spanning the gap. The germline gives CDR1 SGDLS, CDR2 YYNGEE. Here the CDR3 DNA reads TGTGCCAGCAGCGTAGGCCGGAGTTCCCCTGGCTACACCTTC. It codes for CASSVGRSSPGYTF.

V gene TRBV18 combines with J gene TRBJ1-4; 7 bases map to TRBD1. Trimming at V came to 3 bases and at J to 0 bases, leaving 7 bases not matched to a gene. This CDR3 contains 17 residues. Germline CDR1 is KGHSH and CDR2 is LQKENI. The CDR3 protein is CASSPGTVLATNEKLFF. The CDR3 coding sequence is TGTGCCAGCTCACCGGGGACAGTACTTGCAACTAATGAAAAACTGTTTTTT.

V is TRBV28 and J is TRBJ2-3, with TRBD1 matching 7 bases. Germline V gene lookup returns CDR1 MDHEN and CDR2 SYDVKM. Germline trimming cut 6 bases from V and 0 bases from J; bases unmatched to any gene: 6. The CDR3 spans 15 residues. The CDR3 DNA reads as TGTGCCAGCAGGGAGACAGGGCTTAGCACAGATACGCAGTATTTT. The encoded protein is CASRETGLSTDTQYF.

The rearrangement uses TRBV2 and TRBJ2-1, with TRBD1 matching over 12 bases. Germline-derived CDR1 and CDR2 are SNHLY and FYNNEI. This CDR3 is 23 amino acids long. Unmatched junction bases numbered 29, after V lost 4 bases and J lost 7 bases. This CDR3 is CASSVWDRGQGLAYKPQMNEQFF. As DNA, the CDR3 is TGTGCCAGCAGTGTATGGGACAGGGGGCAGGGACTAGCTTACAAACCCCAAATGAATGAGCAGTTCTTC. Looking up the rest from reference TRBV2 and TRBJ2-1 gives the full variable domain: EPEVTQTPSHQVTQMGQEVILRCVPISNHLYFYWYRQILGQKVEFLVSFYNNEISEKSEIFDDQFSVERPDGSNFTLKIRSTKLEDSAMYFCASSVWDRGQGLAYKPQMNEQFFGPGTRLTVL.